The T cell receptor (beta chain) described here comes from a study of T cell repertoires in cytomegalovirus infection. Study summary: HLA-B-restricted CMV epitopes that are well studied were used alongside recently identified HLA-C-restricted ones. Signatures in public TCR beta sequences pointed to both CMV infection and matching HLA type.

Study conclusions and caveats: Frequencies of public TCR beta families were cumulated, and this identified carriers of CMV plus the relevant HLA.

TCRdb processed the reads anew with MiXCR; each CDR3 protein has one entry. This sample yields a few hundred thousand distinct CDR3 sequences, of which about 39% are seen a single time; around 48% belongs to the top ten. The germline V gene has CDR1 SGHTA and CDR2 FQGNSA. The ends were cut back, 3 bases at V and 15 bases at J, with 12 bases in the middle. The length of the CDR3 is 11 residues. Comment on this clonotype: Its antigen is still unknown.

This sequence was found in a human donor in good health (CMV status not recorded). Some clones in this sample may be carry-over from other donors' samples. This specimen was cultured PBMCs, taken from culture after CMV antigen stimulation. This sequence joins TRBV7-2 and TRBJ2-1; D uncertain. CDR3 in DNA: TGTGCCAGCAGCTTGAGAAACGGTGGGTTCTTC. This translates into CASSLRNGGFF.